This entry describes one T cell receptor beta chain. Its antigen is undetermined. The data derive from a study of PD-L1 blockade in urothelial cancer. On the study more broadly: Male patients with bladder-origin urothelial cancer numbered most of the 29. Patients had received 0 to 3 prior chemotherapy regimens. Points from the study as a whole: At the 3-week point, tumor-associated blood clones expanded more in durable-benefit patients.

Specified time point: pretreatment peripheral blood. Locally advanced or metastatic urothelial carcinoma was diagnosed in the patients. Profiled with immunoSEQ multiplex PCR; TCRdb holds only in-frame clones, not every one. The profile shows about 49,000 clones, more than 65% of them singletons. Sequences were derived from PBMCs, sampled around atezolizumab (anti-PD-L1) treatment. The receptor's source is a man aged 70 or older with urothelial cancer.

CDR3 DNA sequence: TGTGCCAGCAGTTCGACTGGGAGTGAGCAGTTCTTC. Protein: CASSSTGSEQFF. This chain uses TRBV6-1 with TRBJ2-1, with TRBD2 as a possible D gene (5 bases). Trimming shortened V by 5 bases and J by 9 bases, and 11 bases separated the two germline ends. The CDR3 is 12 residues long. Germline V CDR1 and CDR2: MNHNS, SASEGT.